One and the same sample provided the 4 T cell receptor beta chains below, sequenced in a study of blood T cell repertoires in COVID-19 (TCRdb year 2020). The library was built by means of the immunoSEQ multiplex PCR assay. TCRdb re-hosts the immuneACCESS table, in-frame sequences only. Its copies lack some clones; in the studies checked, an unresolved V gene accounts for under half of them, and the cause for the rest is not known. This sample comprises some 120,000 clones, approximately 82% of them detected only once. 2% to 2.5% of the sample is held by the ten biggest clonotypes. The sequencing input was peripheral blood. These receptors were taken from a man aged 25 to 40 with acute or convalescent COVID-19.

DNA for the CDR3: TGTGCCAGCAGCCCCCGGGAGGCTAGCGGGACGGGGACCCAGTACTTC. Translated, it gives CASSPREASGTGTQYF. The chain carries TRBV3-1 (or the pseudogene TRBV3-2) and TRBJ2-5, with 9 bases lining up with TRBD2. This CDR3 is 16 amino acids long. Losses at the gene ends were 4 bases for V and 7 bases for J; bases not matched to a gene: 13. Germline V CDR1 and CDR2: LGHDT, YNNKEL (reference sequence).

The chain combines TRBV7-2 with TRBJ1-5; tentatively, D is TRBD1 (6 bases). Germline values: CDR1 SGHTA, CDR2 FQGNSA. Trimming stripped 4 bases from V and 6 bases from J, with 16 bases between. This CDR3 has 15 amino acids. CDR3 DNA: TGTGCCAGCAGCTCCGGGACATTTGAAGGTCAGCCCCAGCATTTT. Translated, it gives CASSSGTFEGQPQHF.

The rearrangement links TRBV19 to TRBJ2-7; TRBD1 is a possible D gene (5 bases). V lost 5 bases, J lost 4 bases, and 12 bases lay in between. Per the germline V gene, CDR1 is LNHDA and CDR2 is SQIVND (reference sequence). The CDR3 runs to 13 residues. Here the CDR3 DNA reads TGTGCCAGTAGTGTCCTGACAGATTACGAGCAGTACTTC. Its protein is CASSVLTDYEQYF.

The rearrangement joins TRBV30 to TRBJ1-5; 9 bases align to TRBD1. Germline assignment: CDR1 GTSNPN and CDR2 SVGIG (reference sequence). CDR3 length: 15 amino acids. Germline trimming cut 0 bases from V and 5 bases from J; bases unmatched to any gene: 5. The CDR3 coding sequence is TGTGCCTGGAGTGTCGTGGGACAGGGATATCAGCCCCAGCATTTT. As protein: CAWSVVGQGYQPQHF.